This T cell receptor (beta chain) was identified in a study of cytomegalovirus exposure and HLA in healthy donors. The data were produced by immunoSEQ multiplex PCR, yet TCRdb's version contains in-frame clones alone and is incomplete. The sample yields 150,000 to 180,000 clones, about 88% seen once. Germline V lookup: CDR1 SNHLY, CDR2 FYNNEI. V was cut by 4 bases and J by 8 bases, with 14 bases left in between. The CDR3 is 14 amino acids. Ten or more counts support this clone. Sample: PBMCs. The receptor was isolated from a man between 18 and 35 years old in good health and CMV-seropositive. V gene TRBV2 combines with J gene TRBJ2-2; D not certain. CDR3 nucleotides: TGTGCCAGCAGTGCGGCGGTAGTCCGGGGGGAGCTGTTTTTT. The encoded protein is CASSAAVVRGELFF.